This paragraph covers one TCR beta chain sequence. Its antigen specificity is not known. The record has no base qualities; no much larger clone is one base away. Via the germline V gene (reference sequence), CDR1 is LNHDA and CDR2 SQIVND. After removal of 6 bases from V and 10 bases from J, the junction retains 14 bases not matched to a gene. There are 15 amino acids in the CDR3, from cysteine to phenylalanine inclusive. Of the read, only the CDR3 DNA is kept; its 45 bases are in frame from base 1. The source of the sample is a study of cytomegalovirus exposure and HLA in healthy donors listed by TCRdb under 2017. Describing the broader study: A later analysis indicated that the 120 validation repertoires were generated on the platform also employed for the 700 or so repertoires of the first cohort. The study was designed to test whether signatures of past pathogen exposure could be identified by cataloging public T cell receptors. A separate validation cohort of over 95 different subjects was used in addition to the approximately 670-subject first cohort. High-throughput TCR immunosequencing, statistical association of individual TCRs with disease status, and machine learning were combined to predict cytomegalovirus infection status.

The donors were included in the validation cohort of 120 subjects, a group kept apart from the roughly 730-subject first cohort. The library relied on the immunoSEQ multiplex PCR assay. The authors' pipeline ran thus. A statistical classification framework was developed to diagnose cytomegalovirus status using the catalog of TCR beta chain sequences. TCRdb re-hosts the immuneACCESS table, in-frame sequences only. Its copies lack some clones; in the studies checked, an unresolved V gene accounts for under half of them, and the cause for the rest is not known. Clone size and the V and J calls come from that table; the DNA yielded D and trimming. This sample gives 100,000 to 150,000 clones in total; around 94% of them show up just once. The ten largest account for under 1.5% of the sample. The paper as a whole reports these results and caveats: While some public TCRs were present in many individuals, most TCR sequences turned up only very rarely across donors. Three of the identified cytomegalovirus-associated TCR beta chains were confirmed in vitro to be specific for cytomegalovirus antigens. In a later analysis, TCRs clustered in the first cohort were found to also tend to co-occur in the roughly 120 validation repertoires, with about 93% of cluster scores above 0. A total of some 180 TCR beta chains were listed by the study as associated with cytomegalovirus. In both the original and validation cohorts, the classifier was reported to diagnose cytomegalovirus status with high specificity and sensitivity. The authors suggested that the approach could potentially be extended to other disease states and immunological phenotypes. A later analysis had no HLA typing for the validation cohort, so co-occurrence there was scored across all 130 or so repertoires.

The sequenced sample consisted of PBMCs. This sequence uses TRBV19 and TRBJ1-3; 8 junctional bases match TRBD1. This sequence originates from a woman under 30 in good health and CMV-seronegative. This receptor has the CDR3 CASRRDRTGFSTIYF. The nucleotide sequence reads as follows: TGTGCCAGTAGGAGAGATCGGACAGGGTTCAGTACCATATATTTT.